Sequencing of this T cell receptor beta chain was carried out in a study of blood T cell repertoires in COVID-19. Enrollees, roughly 18 to 90 years old, lived in 25 or so US areas. Assignment of participants to cohorts was predicated upon participant-reported clinical history. Some clones are missing from TCRdb's copy, which holds only in-frame ones; the method was immunoSEQ multiplex PCR. The sample contains around 200,000 clones, roughly nine tenths of which appear only once. The CDR3 is made up of 15 amino acids. The germline V gene has CDR1 SGHKS and CDR2 YYEKEE (reference sequence). Unmatched junction bases numbered 5, after V lost 4 bases and J lost 4 bases.

The rearrangement uses TRBV5-5 and TRBJ1-5, with TRBD1 identical over 10 bases. This TCR was recovered from a woman between 45 and 60 years old in a cohort exposed to, infected with or recovered from COVID-19 (not recorded which). The sample taken for sequencing was PBMCs or T cells enriched from blood (not recorded which). The CDR3 loop reads CASSQDRGRNQPQHF. The DNA of the CDR3 is TGTGCCAGCAGCCAAGACAGGGGGCGGAATCAGCCCCAGCATTTT.